A selection of T cell receptor beta chains follows, all from one sample in a study of shared clonotypes between healthy human individuals. The table came from immunoSEQ multiplex PCR; TCRdb's copy has only in-frame clones and leaves some out. The sample records hundreds of thousands of clones, around three quarters being singletons. The sample taken for sequencing was PBMCs. These TCRs come from a woman aged 40-49 years in good health. Some clones in this sample may be carry-over from other donors' samples. Each CDR3 is given with its conserved first and last residue. The D gene is left open where the match is weak. Clone size appears in some rows only: once, few, many, or a class for an expanded clone.

j_gene: TRBJ2-7
v_gene: TRBV19
abundance: NA
d_gene: TRBD1
CDR3aa: CASSKTGYHEQYF
CDR3nt: TGTGCCAGTAGTAAGACAGGGTACCACGAGCAGTACTTC

j_gene: TRBJ1-4
v_gene: TRBV28
abundance: NA
d_gene: TRBD1
CDR3aa: CASSWTGENEKLFF
CDR3nt: TGTGCCAGCAGTTGGACAGGGGAGAATGAAAAACTGTTTTTT

j_gene: TRBJ1-1
v_gene: TRBV7-9
abundance: NA
d_gene: NA
CDR3aa: CASSLRPYGPEAFF
CDR3nt: TGTGCCAGCAGCTTGCGACCATACGGGCCTGAAGCTTTCTTT

j_gene: TRBJ2-1
v_gene: TRBV10-3
abundance: NA
d_gene: NA
CDR3aa: CATSPAEHNEQFF
CDR3nt: TGTGCCACTAGCCCAGCAGAACACAATGAGCAGTTCTTC

j_gene: TRBJ2-1
v_gene: TRBV7-2
abundance: NA
d_gene: TRBD2
CDR3aa: CASSTPSSGTSGDEQFF
CDR3nt: TGTGCCAGCAGCACCCCCTCCTCCGGGACTAGTGGGGATGAGCAGTTCTTC

j_gene: TRBJ2-7
v_gene: TRBV5-4
abundance: NA
d_gene: NA
CDR3aa: CASSFDESYEQYF
CDR3nt: TGTGCCAGCAGCTTTGACGAGTCCTACGAGCAGTACTTC

j_gene: TRBJ2-5
v_gene: TRBV7-2
abundance: NA
d_gene: TRBD2
CDR3aa: CASSLGLADQETQYF
CDR3nt: TGTGCCAGCAGCTTAGGACTAGCGGATCAAGAGACCCAGTACTTC

j_gene: TRBJ1-1
v_gene: TRBV10-3
abundance: NA
d_gene: NA
CDR3aa: CAISGQLNTEAFF
CDR3nt: TGTGCCATCAGCGGACAATTGAACACTGAAGCTTTCTTT

j_gene: TRBJ2-1
v_gene: TRBV5-1
abundance: once
d_gene: TRBD1
CDR3aa: CASMAGQADNEQFF
CDR3nt: TGCGCCAGCATGGCCGGACAGGCCGACAATGAGCAGTTCTTC

j_gene: TRBJ2-7
v_gene: TRBV21-1
abundance: NA
d_gene: NA
CDR3aa: CASSIRSREQYF
CDR3nt: TGTGCCAGCAGCATACGGTCCCGCGAGCAGTACTTC

j_gene: TRBJ1-2
v_gene: TRBV5-6
abundance: few
d_gene: NA
CDR3aa: CASSLAGDPHYGYTF
CDR3nt: TGTGCCAGCAGCTTGGCGGGAGACCCTCACTATGGCTACACCTTC

j_gene: TRBJ2-1
v_gene: TRBV4-3
abundance: NA
d_gene: TRBD2
CDR3aa: CASSQELAGVGEQFF
CDR3nt: TGCGCCAGCAGCCAAGAACTAGCGGGAGTCGGGGAGCAGTTCTTC

j_gene: TRBJ1-2
v_gene: TRBV12-5
abundance: NA
d_gene: TRBD1
CDR3aa: CASGPYRGGYTF
CDR3nt: TGTGCTAGTGGACCATACAGGGGCGGCTACACCTTC

j_gene: TRBJ1-5
v_gene: TRBV28
abundance: NA
d_gene: NA
CDR3aa: CASSYGSQPDQPQHF
CDR3nt: TGTGCCAGCAGTTATGGCAGCCAACCTGATCAGCCCCAGCATTTT

j_gene: TRBJ1-2
v_gene: TRBV5-1
abundance: once
d_gene: NA
CDR3aa: CASSLVEGYGYTF
CDR3nt: TGCGCCAGCAGCTTGGTGGAGGGTTATGGCTACACCTTC

j_gene: TRBJ2-1
v_gene: TRBV11-1
abundance: NA
d_gene: NA
CDR3aa: CASSSPSSYNEQFF
CDR3nt: TGTGCCAGCAGCTCCCCTAGCTCCTACAATGAGCAGTTCTTC

j_gene: TRBJ2-7
v_gene: TRBV6-1
abundance: NA
d_gene: TRBD1
CDR3aa: CASSEVGQGPYEQYF
CDR3nt: TGTGCCAGCAGTGAAGTAGGACAGGGACCCTACGAGCAGTACTTC

j_gene: TRBJ2-1
v_gene: TRBV14
abundance: NA
d_gene: NA
CDR3aa: CASSYRRQGGGLQFF
CDR3nt: TGTGCCAGCAGCTACCGACGACAGGGTGGAGGGTTGCAGTTCTTC

j_gene: TRBJ1-3
v_gene: TRBV11-2
abundance: NA
d_gene: TRBD1
CDR3aa: CASSPTRGTGNTIYF
CDR3nt: TGTGCCAGCAGCCCAACACGGGGGACAGGGAACACCATATATTTT

j_gene: TRBJ2-1
v_gene: TRBV30
abundance: NA
d_gene: TRBD2
CDR3aa: CAWSVTSGRDYNEQFF
CDR3nt: TGTGCCTGGAGTGTAACTAGCGGGAGGGACTACAATGAGCAGTTCTTC

j_gene: TRBJ2-5
v_gene: TRBV10-1
abundance: NA
d_gene: NA
CDR3aa: CASSEFAANQETQYF
CDR3nt: TGCGCCAGCAGTGAGTTTGCGGCGAATCAAGAGACCCAGTACTTC

j_gene: TRBJ2-3
v_gene: TRBV27
abundance: few
d_gene: NA
CDR3aa: CASSLRETDTQYF
CDR3nt: TGTGCCAGCAGTTTACGGGAGACAGATACGCAGTATTTT

j_gene: TRBJ2-2
v_gene: TRBV5-1
abundance: NA
d_gene: NA
CDR3aa: CASSSYLGTGELFF
CDR3nt: TGCGCCAGCAGCTCCTACTTGGGCACCGGGGAGCTGTTTTTT

j_gene: TRBJ2-3
v_gene: TRBV29-1
abundance: NA
d_gene: NA
CDR3aa: CSVSWQGSTDTQYF
CDR3nt: TGCAGCGTAAGCTGGCAGGGAAGCACAGATACGCAGTATTTT

j_gene: TRBJ2-5
v_gene: TRBV7-3
abundance: few
d_gene: NA
CDR3aa: CASSFNRGETQYF
CDR3nt: TGTGCCAGCAGCTTCAACCGAGGGGAGACCCAGTACTTC

j_gene: TRBJ2-1
v_gene: TRBV7-9
abundance: NA
d_gene: NA
CDR3aa: CASSLGGVTYNEQFF
CDR3nt: TGTGCCAGCAGCTTGGGCGGGGTTACCTACAATGAGCAGTTCTTC